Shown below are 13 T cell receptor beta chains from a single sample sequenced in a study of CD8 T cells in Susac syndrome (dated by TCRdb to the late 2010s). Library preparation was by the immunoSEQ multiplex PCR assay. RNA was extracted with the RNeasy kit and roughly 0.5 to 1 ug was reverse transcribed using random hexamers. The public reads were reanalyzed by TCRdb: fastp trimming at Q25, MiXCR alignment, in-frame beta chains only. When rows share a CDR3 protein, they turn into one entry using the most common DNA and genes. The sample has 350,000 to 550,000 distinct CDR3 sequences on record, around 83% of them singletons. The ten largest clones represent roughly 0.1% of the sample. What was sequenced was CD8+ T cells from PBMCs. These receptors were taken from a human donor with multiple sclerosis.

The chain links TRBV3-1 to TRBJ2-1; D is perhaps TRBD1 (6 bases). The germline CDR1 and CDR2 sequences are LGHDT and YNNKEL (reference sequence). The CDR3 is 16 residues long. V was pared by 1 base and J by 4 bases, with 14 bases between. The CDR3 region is CASSQGRWGLYNEQFF. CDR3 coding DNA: TGTGCCAGCAGCCAAGGAAGATGGGGGCTTTACAATGAGCAGTTCTTC.

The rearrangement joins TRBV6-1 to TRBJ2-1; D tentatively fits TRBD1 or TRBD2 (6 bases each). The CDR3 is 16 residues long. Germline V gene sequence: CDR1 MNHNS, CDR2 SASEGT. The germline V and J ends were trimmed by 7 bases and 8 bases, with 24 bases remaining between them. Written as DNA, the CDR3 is TGTGCCAGCAAACACAATGGACAGTGGCCTAGCGATGAGCAGTTCTTC. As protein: CASKHNGQWPSDEQFF.

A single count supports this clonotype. CDR3 bases: TGTGCCAGCAGTGAATTCACGGGACAGGGCAATCAGCCCCAGCATTTT. Amino acid sequence: CASSEFTGQGNQPQHF. The genes are TRBV6-1 and TRBJ1-5; 8 nucleotides agree with TRBD1. This CDR3 is 16 amino acids long. The ends lost 2 bases at V and 2 bases at J; junction bases unmatched: 5. Germline CDR1 reads MNHNS; CDR2 reads SASEGT.

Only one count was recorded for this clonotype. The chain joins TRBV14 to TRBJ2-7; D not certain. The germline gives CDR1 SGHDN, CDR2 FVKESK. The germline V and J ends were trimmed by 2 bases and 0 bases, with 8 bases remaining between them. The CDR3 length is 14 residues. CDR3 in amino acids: CASSQKLHSYEQYF. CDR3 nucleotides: TGTGCCAGCAGCCAAAAACTGCACTCCTACGAGCAGTACTTC.

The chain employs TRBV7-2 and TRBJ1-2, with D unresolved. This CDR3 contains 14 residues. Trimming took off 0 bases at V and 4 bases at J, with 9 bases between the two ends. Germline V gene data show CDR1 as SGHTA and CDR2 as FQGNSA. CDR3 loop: CASSLAPALYGYTF. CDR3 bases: TGTGCCAGCAGCTTAGCTCCGGCCCTCTATGGCTACACCTTC. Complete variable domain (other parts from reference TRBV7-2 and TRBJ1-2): GAGVSQSPSNKVTEKGKDVELRCDPISGHTALYWYRQSLGQGLEFLIYFQGNSAPDKSGLPSDRFSAERTGGSVSTLTIQRTQQEDSAVYLCASSLAPALYGYTFGSGTRLTVV.

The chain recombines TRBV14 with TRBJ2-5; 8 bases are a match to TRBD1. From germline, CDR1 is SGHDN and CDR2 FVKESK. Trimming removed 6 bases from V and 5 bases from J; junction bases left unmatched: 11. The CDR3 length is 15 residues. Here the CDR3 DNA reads TGTGCCAGCAGGGTCCGGGACAGGCCTGGGGAGACCCAGTACTTC. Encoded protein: CASRVRDRPGETQYF.

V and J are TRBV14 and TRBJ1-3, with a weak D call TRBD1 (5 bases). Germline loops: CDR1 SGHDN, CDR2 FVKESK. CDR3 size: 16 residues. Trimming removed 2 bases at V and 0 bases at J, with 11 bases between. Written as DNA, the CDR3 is TGTGCCAGCAGCCAAACCGGGGCCTACTCTGGAAACACCATATATTTT. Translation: CASSQTGAYSGNTIYF. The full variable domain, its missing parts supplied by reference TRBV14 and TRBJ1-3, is EAGVTQFPSHSVIEKGQTVTLRCDPISGHDNLYWYRRVMGKEIKFLLHFVKESKQDESGMPNNRFLAERTGGTYSTLKVQPAELEDSGVYFCASSQTGAYSGNTIYFGEGSWLTVV.

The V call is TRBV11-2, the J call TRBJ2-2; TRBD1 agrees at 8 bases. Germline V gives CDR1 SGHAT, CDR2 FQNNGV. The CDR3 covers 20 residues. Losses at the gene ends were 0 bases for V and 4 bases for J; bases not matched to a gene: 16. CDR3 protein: CASSLDWDRSSPKITGELFF. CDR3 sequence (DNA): TGTGCCAGCAGCTTAGATTGGGACAGGTCTTCGCCAAAGATCACCGGGGAGCTGTTTTTT.

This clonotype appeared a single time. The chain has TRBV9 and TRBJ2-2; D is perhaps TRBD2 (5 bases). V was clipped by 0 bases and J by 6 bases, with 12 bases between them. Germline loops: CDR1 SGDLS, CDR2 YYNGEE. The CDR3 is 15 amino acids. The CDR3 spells CASSVGTRWAGELFF. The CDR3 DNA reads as TGTGCCAGCAGCGTAGGGACTCGTTGGGCCGGGGAGCTGTTTTTT.

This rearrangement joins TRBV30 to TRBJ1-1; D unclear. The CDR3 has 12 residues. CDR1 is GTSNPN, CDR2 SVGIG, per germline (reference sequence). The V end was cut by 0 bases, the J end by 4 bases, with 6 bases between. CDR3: CAWSVLGTEAFF. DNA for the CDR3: TGTGCCTGGAGTGTACTCGGCACTGAAGCTTTCTTT.

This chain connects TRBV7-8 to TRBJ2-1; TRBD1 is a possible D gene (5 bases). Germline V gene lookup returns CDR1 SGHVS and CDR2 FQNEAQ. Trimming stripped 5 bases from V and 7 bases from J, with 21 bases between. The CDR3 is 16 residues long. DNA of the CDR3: TGTGCCAGCAGCCCCAGTGGACAACTTTTGGGGAATGAGCAGTTCTTC. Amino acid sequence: CASSPSGQLLGNEQFF. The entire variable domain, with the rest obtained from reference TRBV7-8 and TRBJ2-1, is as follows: GAGVSQSPRYKVAKRGQDVALRCDPISGHVSLFWYQQALGQGPEFLTYFQNEAQLDKSGLPSDRFFAERPEGSVSTLKIQRTQQEDSAVYLCASSPSGQLLGNEQFFGPGTRLTVL.

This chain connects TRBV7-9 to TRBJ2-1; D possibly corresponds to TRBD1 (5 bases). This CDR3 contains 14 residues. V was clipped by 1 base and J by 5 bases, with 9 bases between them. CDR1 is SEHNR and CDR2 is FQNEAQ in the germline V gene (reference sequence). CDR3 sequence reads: CASSLEGPNNEQFF. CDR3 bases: TGTGCCAGCAGCTTAGAGGGGCCTAACAATGAGCAGTTCTTC.

CDR3 nucleotides: TGTGCCAGCACGGCAGCCACCTACAATGAGCAGTTCTTC. Translated: CASTAATYNEQFF. The genes are TRBV2 and TRBJ2-1; D is uncertain. The CDR3 has 13 amino acids. Germline V gene sequence: CDR1 SNHLY, CDR2 FYNNEI. V lost 7 bases and J lost 2, with 9 bases in between.